A selection of T cell receptor beta chains follows, all from one sample in a study of neoadjuvant nivolumab and ipilimumab in lung cancer. Produced via immunoSEQ multiplex PCR; TCRdb's table is partial and in-frame only. Of some 37,000 clones in the sample, approximately 89% were seen once. The specimen comprised peripheral blood, sampled before neoadjuvant nivolumab, alone or with ipilimumab. These receptors all stem from an adult with non-small cell lung cancer. The CDR3 runs from the conserved cysteine through the conserved F or W. D genes are given only for firm matches. Not all rows give a size; the values are once, few, many and, for expanded clones, a class.

TRBV18	NA	once	TRBJ2-5	CASSPGSGTPQETQYF	TGTGCCAGCTCACCGGGAAGCGGTACCCCCCAAGAGACCCAGTACTTC
TRBV7-2	TRBD2	NA	TRBJ2-1	CASSFGTSGSYDEQFF	TGTGCCAGCAGCTTCGGGACTAGCGGGAGCTACGATGAGCAGTTCTTC
TRBV2	TRBD1	NA	TRBJ1-2	CASSEAPGQGGYTF	TGTGCCAGCAGTGAAGCACCGGGACAGGGAGGCTACACCTTC
TRBV29-1	NA	NA	TRBJ1-1	CSVEDGGNTEAFF	TGCAGCGTTGAAGACGGCGGTAACACTGAAGCTTTCTTT
TRBV6-5	TRBD2	medium-sized	TRBJ2-1	CASSNLAGEPGNEQFF	TGTGCCAGCAGTAACTTAGCGGGAGAGCCAGGCAATGAGCAGTTCTTC
TRBV6-1	TRBD1	NA	TRBJ2-7	CASSEARDSSYEQYF	TGTGCCAGCAGTGAAGCCCGGGACAGTTCCTACGAGCAGTACTTC
TRBV27	NA	NA	TRBJ2-2	CASSLTYSGTPGELFF	TGTGCCAGCAGTTTAACCTACTCGGGTACCCCCGGGGAGCTGTTTTTT
TRBV5-5	NA	NA	TRBJ2-1	CASSLIRIVGDEQFF	TGTGCCAGCAGCTTGATCAGGATAGTAGGTGATGAGCAGTTCTTC
TRBV7-2	TRBD2	NA	TRBJ2-7	CASSPRLAGSYEQYF	TGTGCCAGCAGCCCCCGACTAGCGGGGTCCTACGAGCAGTACTTC
TRBV6-1	NA	NA	TRBJ2-7	CASRVGHLRGYEQYF	TGTGCCAGCAGGGTCGGACACCTGCGGGGTTACGAGCAGTACTTC